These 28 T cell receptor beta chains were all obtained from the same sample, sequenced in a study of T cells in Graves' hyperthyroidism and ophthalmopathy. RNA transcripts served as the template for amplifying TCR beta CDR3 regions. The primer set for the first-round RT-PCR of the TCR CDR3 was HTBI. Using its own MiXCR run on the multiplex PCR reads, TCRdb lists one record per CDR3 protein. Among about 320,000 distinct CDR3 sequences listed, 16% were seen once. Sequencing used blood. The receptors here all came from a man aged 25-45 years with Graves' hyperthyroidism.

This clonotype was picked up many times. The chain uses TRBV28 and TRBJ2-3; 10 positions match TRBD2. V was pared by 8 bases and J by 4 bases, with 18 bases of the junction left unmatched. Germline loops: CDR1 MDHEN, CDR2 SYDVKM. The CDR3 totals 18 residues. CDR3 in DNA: TGTGCCAGCCCCCCCAGCGGGAGGGCCTCCACGGGGTCAGATACGCAGTATTTT. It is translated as CASPPSGRASTGSDTQYF.

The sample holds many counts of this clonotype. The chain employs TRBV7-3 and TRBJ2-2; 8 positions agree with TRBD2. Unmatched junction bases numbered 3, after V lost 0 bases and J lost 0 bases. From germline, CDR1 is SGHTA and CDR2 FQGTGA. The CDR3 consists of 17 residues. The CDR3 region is CASSLTLAAANTGELFF. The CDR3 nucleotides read TGTGCCAGCAGCTTAACACTAGCGGCCGCGAACACCGGGGAGCTGTTTTTT.

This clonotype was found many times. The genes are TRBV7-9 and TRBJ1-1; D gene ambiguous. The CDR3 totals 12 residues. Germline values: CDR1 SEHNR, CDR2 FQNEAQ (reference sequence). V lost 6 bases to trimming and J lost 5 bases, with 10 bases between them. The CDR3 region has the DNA TGTGCCAGCAGTTCTGAACTAACTGAAGCTTTCTTT. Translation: CASSSELTEAFF.

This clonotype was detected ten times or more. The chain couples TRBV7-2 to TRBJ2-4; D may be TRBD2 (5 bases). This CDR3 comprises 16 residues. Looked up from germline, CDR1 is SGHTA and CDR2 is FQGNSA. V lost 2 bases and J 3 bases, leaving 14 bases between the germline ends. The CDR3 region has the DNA TGTGCCAGCAGCTTATCGTTAGAGGGAAACAAAAACATTCAGTACTTC. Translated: CASSLSLEGNKNIQYF.

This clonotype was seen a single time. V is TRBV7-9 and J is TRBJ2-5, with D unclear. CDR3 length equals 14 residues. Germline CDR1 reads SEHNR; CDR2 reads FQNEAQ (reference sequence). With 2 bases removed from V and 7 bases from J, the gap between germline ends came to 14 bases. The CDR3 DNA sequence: TGTGCCAGCAGCTTAACGGCCCTCTCGAGGACCCAGTACTTC. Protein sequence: CASSLTALSRTQYF.

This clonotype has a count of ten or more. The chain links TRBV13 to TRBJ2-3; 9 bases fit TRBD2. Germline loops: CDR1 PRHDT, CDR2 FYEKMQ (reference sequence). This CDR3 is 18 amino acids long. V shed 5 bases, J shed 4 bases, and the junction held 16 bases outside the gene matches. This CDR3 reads CASSQTGLAGKNADTQYF. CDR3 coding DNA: TGTGCCAGCAGCCAAACGGGGCTAGCGGGGAAAAATGCAGATACGCAGTATTTT.

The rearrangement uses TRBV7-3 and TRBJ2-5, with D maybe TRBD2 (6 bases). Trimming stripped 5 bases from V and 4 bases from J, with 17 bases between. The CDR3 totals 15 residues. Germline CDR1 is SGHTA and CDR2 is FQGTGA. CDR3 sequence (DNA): TGTGCCAGCAGCCGCGGGATGACCCTGGGAGAGACCCAGTACTTC. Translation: CASSRGMTLGETQYF.

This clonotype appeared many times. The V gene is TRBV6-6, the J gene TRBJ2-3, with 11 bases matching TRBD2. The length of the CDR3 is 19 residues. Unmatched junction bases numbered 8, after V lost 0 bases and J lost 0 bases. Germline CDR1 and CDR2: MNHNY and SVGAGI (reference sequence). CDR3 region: CASSYSGLAGEISTDTQYF. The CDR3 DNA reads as TGTGCCAGCAGTTACTCAGGACTAGCGGGCGAAATAAGCACAGATACGCAGTATTTT.

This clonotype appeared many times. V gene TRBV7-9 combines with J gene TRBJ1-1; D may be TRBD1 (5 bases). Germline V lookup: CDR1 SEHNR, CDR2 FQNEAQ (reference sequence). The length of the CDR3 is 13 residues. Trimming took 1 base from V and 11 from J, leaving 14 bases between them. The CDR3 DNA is TGTGCCAGCAGCTTAGTGGGCAGGGCCTGGGCTTTCTTT. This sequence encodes CASSLVGRAWAFF.

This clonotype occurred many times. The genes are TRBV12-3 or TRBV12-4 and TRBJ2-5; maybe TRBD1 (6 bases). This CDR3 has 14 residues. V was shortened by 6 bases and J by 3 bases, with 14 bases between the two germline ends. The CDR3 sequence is CASSRDNLEETQYF. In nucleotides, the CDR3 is TGTGCCAGCAGCCGGGACAACCTTGAAGAGACCCAGTACTTC.

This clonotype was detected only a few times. CDR3 nucleotide sequence: TGTGCCAGCGTCCCAGGGGGTCCCAAAAACATTCAGTACTTC. This codes for CASVPGGPKNIQYF. The chain links TRBV28 to TRBJ2-4; 7 nucleotides match TRBD1. The V and J ends lost 8 bases and 2 bases, in that order; junction bases with no gene match: 6. CDR3 length equals 14 residues. Germline V lookup: CDR1 MDHEN, CDR2 SYDVKM.

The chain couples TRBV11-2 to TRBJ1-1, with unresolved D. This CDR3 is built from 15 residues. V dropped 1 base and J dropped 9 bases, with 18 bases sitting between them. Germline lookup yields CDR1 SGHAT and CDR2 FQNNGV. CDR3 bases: TGTGCCAGCAGCTTAGTACCCACGGCACCCCTTCAAGCTTTCTTT. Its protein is CASSLVPTAPLQAFF.

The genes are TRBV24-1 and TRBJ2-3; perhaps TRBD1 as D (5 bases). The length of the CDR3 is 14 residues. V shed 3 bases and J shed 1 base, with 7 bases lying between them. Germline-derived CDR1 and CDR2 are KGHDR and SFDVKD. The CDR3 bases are TGTGCCACCAGTGATCCGACAGGCACAGATACGCAGTATTTT. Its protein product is CATSDPTGTDTQYF.

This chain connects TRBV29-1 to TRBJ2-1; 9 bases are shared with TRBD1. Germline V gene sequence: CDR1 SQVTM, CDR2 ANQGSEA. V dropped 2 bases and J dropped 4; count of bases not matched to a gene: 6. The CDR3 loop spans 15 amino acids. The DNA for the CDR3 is TGCAGCGTTGAACCCGGGACAGGGAAATACAATGAGCAGTTCTTC. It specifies CSVEPGTGKYNEQFF.

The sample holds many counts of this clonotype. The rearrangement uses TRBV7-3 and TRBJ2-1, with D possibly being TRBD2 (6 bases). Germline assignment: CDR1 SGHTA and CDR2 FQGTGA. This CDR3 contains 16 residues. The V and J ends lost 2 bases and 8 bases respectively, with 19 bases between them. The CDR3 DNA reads TGTGCCAGCAGCTTAGGGGCGGGACGTCCTGGGTATGAGCAGTTCTTC. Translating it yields CASSLGAGRPGYEQFF.

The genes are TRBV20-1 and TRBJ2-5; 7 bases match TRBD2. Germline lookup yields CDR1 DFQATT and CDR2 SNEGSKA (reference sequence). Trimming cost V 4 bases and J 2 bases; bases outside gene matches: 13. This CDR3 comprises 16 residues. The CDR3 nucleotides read TGCAGTGCTAAGCGCCTAGCGGAGGGGACTCAAGAGACCCAGTACTTC. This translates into CSAKRLAEGTQETQYF.

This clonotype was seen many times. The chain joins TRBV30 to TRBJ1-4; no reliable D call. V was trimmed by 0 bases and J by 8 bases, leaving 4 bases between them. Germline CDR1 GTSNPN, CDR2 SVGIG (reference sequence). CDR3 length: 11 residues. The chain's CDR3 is CAWSVREKLFF. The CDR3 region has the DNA TGTGCCTGGAGTGTACGGGAAAAACTGTTTTTT.

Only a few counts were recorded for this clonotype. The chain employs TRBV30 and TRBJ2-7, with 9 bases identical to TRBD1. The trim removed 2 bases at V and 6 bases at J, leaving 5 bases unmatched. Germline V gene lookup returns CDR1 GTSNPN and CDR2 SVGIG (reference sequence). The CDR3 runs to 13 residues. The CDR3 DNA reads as TGTGCCTGGAGTAAAGGGACAGGGAGCGAGCAGTACTTC. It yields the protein CAWSKGTGSEQYF. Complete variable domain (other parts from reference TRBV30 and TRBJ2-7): SQTIHQWPATLVQPVGSPLSLECTVEGTSNPNLYWYRQAAGRGLQLLFYSVGIGQISSEVPQNLSASRPQDRQFILSSKKLLLSDSGFYLCAWSKGTGSEQYFGPGTRLTVT.

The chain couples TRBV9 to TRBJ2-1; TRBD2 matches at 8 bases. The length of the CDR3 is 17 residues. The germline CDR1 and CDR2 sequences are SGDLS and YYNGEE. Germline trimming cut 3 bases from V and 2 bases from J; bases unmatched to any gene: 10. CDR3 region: CASSGRSGSRPYNEQFF. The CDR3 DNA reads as TGTGCCAGCAGCGGACGGAGCGGGAGCCGGCCCTACAATGAGCAGTTCTTC.

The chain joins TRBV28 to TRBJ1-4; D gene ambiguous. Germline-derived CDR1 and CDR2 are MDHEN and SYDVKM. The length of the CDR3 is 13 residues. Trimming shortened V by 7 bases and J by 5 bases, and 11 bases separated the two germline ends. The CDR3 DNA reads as TGTGCCAGCACTGCCAGATTGAATGAAAAACTGTTTTTT. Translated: CASTARLNEKLFF.

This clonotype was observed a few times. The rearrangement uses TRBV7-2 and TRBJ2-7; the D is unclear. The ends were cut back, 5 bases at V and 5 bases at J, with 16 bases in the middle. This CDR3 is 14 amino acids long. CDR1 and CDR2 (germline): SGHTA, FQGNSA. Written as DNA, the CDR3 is TGTGCCAGCAGCCCTACCCGGAACACCAACGAGCAGTACTTC. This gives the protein CASSPTRNTNEQYF. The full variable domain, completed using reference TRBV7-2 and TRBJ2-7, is GAGVSQSPSNKVTEKGKDVELRCDPISGHTALYWYRQSLGQGLEFLIYFQGNSAPDKSGLPSDRFSAERTGGSVSTLTIQRTQQEDSAVYLCASSPTRNTNEQYFGPGTRLTVT.

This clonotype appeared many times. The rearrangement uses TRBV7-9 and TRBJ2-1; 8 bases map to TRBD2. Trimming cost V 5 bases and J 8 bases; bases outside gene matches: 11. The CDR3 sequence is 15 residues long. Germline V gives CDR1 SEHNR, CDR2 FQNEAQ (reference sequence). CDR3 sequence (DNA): TGTGCCAGCAGCGCCGCGGGGGGCGCCTTGGATGAGCAGTTCTTC. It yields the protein CASSAAGGALDEQFF.

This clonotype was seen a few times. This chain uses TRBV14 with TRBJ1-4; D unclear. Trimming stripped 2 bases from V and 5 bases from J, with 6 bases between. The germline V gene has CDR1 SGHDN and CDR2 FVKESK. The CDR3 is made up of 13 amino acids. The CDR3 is CASSQWENEKLFF. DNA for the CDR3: TGTGCCAGCAGCCAATGGGAGAATGAAAAACTGTTTTTT.

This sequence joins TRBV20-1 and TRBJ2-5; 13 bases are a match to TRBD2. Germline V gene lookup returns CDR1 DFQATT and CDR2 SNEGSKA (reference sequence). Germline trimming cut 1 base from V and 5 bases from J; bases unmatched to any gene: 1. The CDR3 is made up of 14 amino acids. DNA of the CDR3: TGCAGTGCTAGAGTACTAGCGGGAGGGGAGACCCAGTACTTC. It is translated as CSARVLAGGETQYF.

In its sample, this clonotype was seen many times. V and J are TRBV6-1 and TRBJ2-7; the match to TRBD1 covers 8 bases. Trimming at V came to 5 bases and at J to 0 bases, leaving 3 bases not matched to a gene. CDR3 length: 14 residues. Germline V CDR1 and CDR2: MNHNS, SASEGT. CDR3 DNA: TGTGCCAGCAGTACCGGGACAGGCTCCTACGAGCAGTACTTC. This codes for CASSTGTGSYEQYF.

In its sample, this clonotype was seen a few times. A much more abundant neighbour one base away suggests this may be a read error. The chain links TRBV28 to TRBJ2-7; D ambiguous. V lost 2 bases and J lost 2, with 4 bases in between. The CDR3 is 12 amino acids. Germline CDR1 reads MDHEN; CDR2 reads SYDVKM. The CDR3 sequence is CASSLRTYEQYF. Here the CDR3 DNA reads TGTGCCAGCAGTTTAAGGACCTACGAGCAGTACTTC.

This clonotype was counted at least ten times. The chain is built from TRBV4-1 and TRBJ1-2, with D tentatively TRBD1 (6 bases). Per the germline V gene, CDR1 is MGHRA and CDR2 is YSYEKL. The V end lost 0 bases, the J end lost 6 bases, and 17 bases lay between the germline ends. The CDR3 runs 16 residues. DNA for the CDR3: TGCGCCAGCAGCCAAGATCCCACCGGGGGCGCGAATGGCTACACCTTC. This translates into CASSQDPTGGANGYTF.

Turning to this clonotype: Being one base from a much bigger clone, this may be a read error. This CDR3 is CASSSLARANNEQFF. CDR3 nucleotides: TGTGCCAGCAGCTCCCTAGCGAGGGCTAACAATGAGCAGTTCTTC. The chain combines TRBV11-3 with TRBJ2-1; TRBD2 is a possible D gene (6 bases). This CDR3 is 15 amino acids long. Trimming pared 4 bases from V and 5 bases from J, leaving 15 bases between. Germline V gives CDR1 SGHNT, CDR2 YENEEA.